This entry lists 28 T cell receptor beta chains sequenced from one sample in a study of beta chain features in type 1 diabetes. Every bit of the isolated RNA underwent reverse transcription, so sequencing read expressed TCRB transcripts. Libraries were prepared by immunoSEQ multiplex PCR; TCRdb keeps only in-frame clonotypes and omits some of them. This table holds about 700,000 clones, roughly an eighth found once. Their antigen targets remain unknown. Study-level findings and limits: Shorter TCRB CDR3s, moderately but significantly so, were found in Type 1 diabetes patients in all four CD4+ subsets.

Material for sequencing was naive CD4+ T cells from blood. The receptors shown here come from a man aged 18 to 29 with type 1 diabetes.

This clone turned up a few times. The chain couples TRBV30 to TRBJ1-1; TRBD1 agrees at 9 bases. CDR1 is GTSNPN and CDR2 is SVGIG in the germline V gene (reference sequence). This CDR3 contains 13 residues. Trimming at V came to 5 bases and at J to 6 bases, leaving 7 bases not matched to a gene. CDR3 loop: CAWSGQGVSEAFF. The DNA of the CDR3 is TGTGCCTGGTCGGGACAGGGTGTGTCTGAAGCTTTCTTT.

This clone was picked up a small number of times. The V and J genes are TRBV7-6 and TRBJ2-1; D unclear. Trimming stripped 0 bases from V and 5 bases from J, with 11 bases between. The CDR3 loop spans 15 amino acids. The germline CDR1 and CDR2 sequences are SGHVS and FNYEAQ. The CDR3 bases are TGTGCCAGCAGCTTAGCGGCGCGGCCCAACAATGAGCAGTTCTTC. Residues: CASSLAARPNNEQFF.

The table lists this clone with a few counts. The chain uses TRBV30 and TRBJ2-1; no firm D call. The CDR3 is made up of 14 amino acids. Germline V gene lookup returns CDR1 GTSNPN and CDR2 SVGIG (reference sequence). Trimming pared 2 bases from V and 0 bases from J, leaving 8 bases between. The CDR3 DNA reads TGTGCCTGGAGTTCAGGTTACTCCTACAATGAGCAGTTCTTC. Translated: CAWSSGYSYNEQFF. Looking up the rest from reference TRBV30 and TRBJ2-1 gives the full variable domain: SQTIHQWPATLVQPVGSPLSLECTVEGTSNPNLYWYRQAAGRGLQLLFYSVGIGQISSEVPQNLSASRPQDRQFILSSKKLLLSDSGFYLCAWSSGYSYNEQFFGPGTRLTVL.

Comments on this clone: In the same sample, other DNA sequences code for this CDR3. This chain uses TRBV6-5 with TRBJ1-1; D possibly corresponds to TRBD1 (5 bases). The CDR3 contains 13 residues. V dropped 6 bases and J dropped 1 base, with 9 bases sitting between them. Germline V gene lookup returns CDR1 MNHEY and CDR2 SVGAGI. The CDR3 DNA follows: TGTGCCAGCAGCCGAGGGGCGAACACTGAAGCTTTCTTT. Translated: CASSRGANTEAFF.

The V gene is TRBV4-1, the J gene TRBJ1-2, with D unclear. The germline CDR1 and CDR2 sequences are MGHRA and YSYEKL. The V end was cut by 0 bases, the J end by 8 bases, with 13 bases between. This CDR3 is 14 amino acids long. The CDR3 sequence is CASSQDSGWWGYTF. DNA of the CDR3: TGCGCCAGCAGCCAAGATTCCGGGTGGTGGGGCTACACCTTC.

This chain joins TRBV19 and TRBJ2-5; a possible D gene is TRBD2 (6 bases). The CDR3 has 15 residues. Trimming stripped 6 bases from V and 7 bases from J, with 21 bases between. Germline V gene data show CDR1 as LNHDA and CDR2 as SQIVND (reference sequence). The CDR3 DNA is TGTGCCAGTAGCCCCCGGGGGACTCCCTCGGGGACCCAGTACTTC. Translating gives CASSPRGTPSGTQYF.

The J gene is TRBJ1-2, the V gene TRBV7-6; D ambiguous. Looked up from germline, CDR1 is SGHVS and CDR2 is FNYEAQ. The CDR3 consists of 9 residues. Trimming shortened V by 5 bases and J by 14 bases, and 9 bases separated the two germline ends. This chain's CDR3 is CASSPPETF. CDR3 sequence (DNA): TGTGCCAGCAGCCCCCCCGAGACCTTC.

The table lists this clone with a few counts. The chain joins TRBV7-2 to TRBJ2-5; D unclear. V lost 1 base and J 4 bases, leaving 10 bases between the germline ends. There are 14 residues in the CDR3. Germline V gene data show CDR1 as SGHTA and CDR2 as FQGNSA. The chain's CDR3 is CASSLVGSRETQYF. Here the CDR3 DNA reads TGTGCCAGCAGCTTAGTCGGCAGCCGAGAGACCCAGTACTTC.

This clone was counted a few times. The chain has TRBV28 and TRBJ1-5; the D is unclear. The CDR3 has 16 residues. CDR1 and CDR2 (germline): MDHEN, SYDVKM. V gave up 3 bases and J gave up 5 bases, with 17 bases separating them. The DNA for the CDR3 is TGTGCCAGCAGTTTTCCCGCGGCCAGTGATGATCAGCCCCAGCATTTT. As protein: CASSFPAASDDQPQHF.

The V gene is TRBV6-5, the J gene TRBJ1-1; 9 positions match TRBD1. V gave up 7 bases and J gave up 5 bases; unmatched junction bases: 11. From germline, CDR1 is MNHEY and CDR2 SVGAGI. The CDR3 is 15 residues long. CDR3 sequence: CASNTAGTGTTEAFF. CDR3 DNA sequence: TGTGCCAGCAATACCGCCGGGACAGGGACAACTGAAGCTTTCTTT.

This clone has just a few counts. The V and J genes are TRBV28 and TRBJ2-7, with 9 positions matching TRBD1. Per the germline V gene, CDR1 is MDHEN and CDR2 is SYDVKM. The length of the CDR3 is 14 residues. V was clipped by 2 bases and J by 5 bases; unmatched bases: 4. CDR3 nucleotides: TGTGCCAGCAGTTTAGGGGACAGGGACCACGAGCAGTACTTC. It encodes CASSLGDRDHEQYF.

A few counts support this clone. The CDR3 coding sequence is TGCGCCAGCAGCTTGGTCCAGGGGAGTAGCGACAATGAGCAGTTCTTC. The encoded protein is CASSLVQGSSDNEQFF. The chain is built from TRBV5-1 and TRBJ2-1, with D possibly TRBD1 on 6 matching bases. Germline V gene lookup returns CDR1 SGHRS and CDR2 YFSETQ. The ends were cut back, 0 bases at V and 5 bases at J, with 15 bases in the middle. This CDR3 comprises 16 residues.

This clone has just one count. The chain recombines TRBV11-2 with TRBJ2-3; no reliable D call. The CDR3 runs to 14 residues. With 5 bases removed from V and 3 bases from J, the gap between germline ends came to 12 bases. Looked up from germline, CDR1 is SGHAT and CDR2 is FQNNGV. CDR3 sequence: CASSLLTPTDTQYF. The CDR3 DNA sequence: TGTGCCAGCAGCCTCCTGACTCCTACAGATACGCAGTATTTT.

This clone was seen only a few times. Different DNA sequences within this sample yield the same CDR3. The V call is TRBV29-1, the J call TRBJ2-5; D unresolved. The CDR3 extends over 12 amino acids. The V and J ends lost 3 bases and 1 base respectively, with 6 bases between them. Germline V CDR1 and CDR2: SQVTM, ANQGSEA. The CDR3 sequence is CSVDRSQETQYF. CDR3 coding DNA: TGCAGCGTTGACAGATCCCAAGAGACCCAGTACTTC.

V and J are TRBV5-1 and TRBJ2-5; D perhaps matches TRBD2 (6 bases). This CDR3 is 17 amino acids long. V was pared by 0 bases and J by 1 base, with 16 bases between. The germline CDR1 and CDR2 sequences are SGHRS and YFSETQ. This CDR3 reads CASSLGISGQGQETQYF. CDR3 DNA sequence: TGCGCCAGCAGCTTGGGGATAAGCGGGCAGGGCCAAGAGACCCAGTACTTC.

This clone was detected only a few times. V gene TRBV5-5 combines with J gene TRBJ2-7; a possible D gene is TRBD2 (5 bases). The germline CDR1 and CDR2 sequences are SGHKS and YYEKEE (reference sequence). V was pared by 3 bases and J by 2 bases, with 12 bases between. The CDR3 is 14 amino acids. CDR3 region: CASSWRAVPYEQYF. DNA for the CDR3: TGTGCCAGCAGCTGGCGGGCAGTTCCCTACGAGCAGTACTTC.

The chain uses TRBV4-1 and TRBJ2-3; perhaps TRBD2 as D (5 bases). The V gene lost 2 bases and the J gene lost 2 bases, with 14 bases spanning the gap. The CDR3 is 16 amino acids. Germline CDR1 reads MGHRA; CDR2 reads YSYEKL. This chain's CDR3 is CASSQPESGYTDTQYF. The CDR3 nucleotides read TGCGCCAGCAGCCAACCTGAGAGCGGCTACACAGATACGCAGTATTTT.

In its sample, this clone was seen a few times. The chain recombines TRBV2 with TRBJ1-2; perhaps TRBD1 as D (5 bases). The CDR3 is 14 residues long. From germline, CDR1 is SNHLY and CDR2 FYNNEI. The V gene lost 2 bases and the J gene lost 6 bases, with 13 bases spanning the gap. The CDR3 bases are TGTGCCAGCAGTGAAACGCAGGGCGGCGATGGCTACACCTTC. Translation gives CASSETQGGDGYTF. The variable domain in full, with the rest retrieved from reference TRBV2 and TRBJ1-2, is EPEVTQTPSHQVTQMGQEVILRCVPISNHLYFYWYRQILGQKVEFLVSFYNNEISEKSEIFDDQFSVERPDGSNFTLKIRSTKLEDSAMYFCASSETQGGDGYTFGSGTRLTVV.

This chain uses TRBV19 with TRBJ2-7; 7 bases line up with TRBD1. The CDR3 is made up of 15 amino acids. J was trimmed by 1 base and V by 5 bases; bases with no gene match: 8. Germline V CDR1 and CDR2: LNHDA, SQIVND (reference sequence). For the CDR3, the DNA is TGTGCCAGTAGTCACAGGGGCGACCTTTCCTACGAGCAGTACTTC. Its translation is CASSHRGDLSYEQYF.

The CDR3 is CASSSPGRPGQPQHF. The CDR3 nucleotides read TGTGCCAGCAGTTCTCCCGGGAGGCCTGGACAGCCCCAGCATTTT. The chain has TRBV2 and TRBJ1-5; D call uncertain. The length of the CDR3 is 15 residues. Trimming took 5 bases from V and 7 from J, leaving 18 bases between them. Germline V gives CDR1 SNHLY, CDR2 FYNNEI.

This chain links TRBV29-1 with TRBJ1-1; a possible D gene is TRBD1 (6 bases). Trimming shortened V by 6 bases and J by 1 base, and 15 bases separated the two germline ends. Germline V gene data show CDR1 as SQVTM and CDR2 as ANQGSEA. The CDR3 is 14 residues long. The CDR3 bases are TGCAGCGTCTCACCGGGACAACGGAACACTGAAGCTTTCTTT. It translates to CSVSPGQRNTEAFF.

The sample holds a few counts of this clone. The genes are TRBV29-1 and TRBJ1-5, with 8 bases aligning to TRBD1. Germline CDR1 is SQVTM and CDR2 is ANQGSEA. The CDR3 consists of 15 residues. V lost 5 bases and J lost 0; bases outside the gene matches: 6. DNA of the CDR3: TGCAGCGTTTTGGGACAGGCCAATAGCAATCAGCCCCAGCATTTT. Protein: CSVLGQANSNQPQHF.

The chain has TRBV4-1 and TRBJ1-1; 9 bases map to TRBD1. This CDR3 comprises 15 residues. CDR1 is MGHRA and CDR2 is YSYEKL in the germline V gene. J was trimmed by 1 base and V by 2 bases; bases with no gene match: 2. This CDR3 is CASSQTDRGNTEAFF. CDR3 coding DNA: TGCGCCAGCAGCCAAACGGACAGGGGGAACACTGAAGCTTTCTTT.

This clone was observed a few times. Here the CDR3 DNA reads TGCGCCAGCAGCTTGGCCCCGGGGTTGGGCACAGATACGCAGTATTTT. Amino acids: CASSLAPGLGTDTQYF. This chain links TRBV5-1 with TRBJ2-3, with D perhaps TRBD2 (5 bases). Germline CDR1 SGHRS, CDR2 YFSETQ. V was cut by 0 bases and J by 1 base, with 12 bases left in between. CDR3 length: 16 residues.

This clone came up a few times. CDR3 in amino acids: CSVAYMGMGTEAFF. The DNA of the CDR3 is TGCAGCGTTGCTTACATGGGAATGGGGACTGAAGCTTTCTTT. The chain uses TRBV29-1 and TRBJ1-1; no clear D gene. Trimming took 4 bases from V and 5 from J, leaving 17 bases between them. Germline CDR1 and CDR2: SQVTM and ANQGSEA. The CDR3 runs 14 residues.

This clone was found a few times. The CDR3 sequence: CASSQDPLGTPTGELFF. For the CDR3, the DNA is TGTGCCAGCAGCCAAGACCCTTTAGGGACACCCACCGGGGAGCTGTTTTTT. The rearrangement links TRBV4-2 to TRBJ2-2, with D tentatively TRBD1 (6 bases). This CDR3 has 17 amino acids. The germline gives CDR1 LGHNA, CDR2 YNFKEQ. Trimming left V 0 bases short and J 4 bases short, with 15 bases between.

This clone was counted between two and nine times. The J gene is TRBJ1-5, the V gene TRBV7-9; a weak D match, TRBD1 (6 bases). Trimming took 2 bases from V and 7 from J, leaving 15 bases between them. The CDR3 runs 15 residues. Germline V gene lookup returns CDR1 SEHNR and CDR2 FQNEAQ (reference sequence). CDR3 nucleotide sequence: TGTGCCAGCAGCTTAACGCAGGGCCAGGGGCAGCCCCAGCATTTT. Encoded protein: CASSLTQGQGQPQHF.

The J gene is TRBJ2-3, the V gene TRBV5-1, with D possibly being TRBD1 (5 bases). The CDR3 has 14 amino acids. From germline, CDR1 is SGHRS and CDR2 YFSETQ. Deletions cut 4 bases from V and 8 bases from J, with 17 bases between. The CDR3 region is CASSGAEGGVTQYF. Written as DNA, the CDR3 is TGCGCCAGCAGCGGGGCCGAAGGTGGAGTTACGCAGTATTTT.